The 8 T cell receptor beta chains listed next were all sequenced from one sample in a study of a mutant IDH1 vaccine in newly diagnosed glioma. Sequencing was performed with immunoSEQ multiplex PCR; in TCRdb, only in-frame clones are kept and a portion is missing. The data show about 40,000 clones, roughly 84% seen once. These TCRs are of unknown antigen specificity. Described time point: week 11, during vaccination. Topical imiquimod was applied with each vaccine dose, which held 300 ug of mutant IDH1 20-mer peptide. The sequencing here drew on PBMCs, taken from a glioma patient whose treatment included an IDH1 peptide vaccine. The receptor set was obtained from a man between 35 and 55 years old with glioma.

This rearrangement joins TRBV27 to TRBJ1-2, with TRBD1 matching over 8 bases. V lost 5 bases, J lost 6 bases, and 8 bases stayed unmatched. Germline CDR1 MNHEY, CDR2 SMNVEV (reference sequence). This CDR3 contains 14 residues. The CDR3 loop is CASSGLQGVDGYTF. CDR3 bases: TGTGCCAGCAGTGGATTACAGGGGGTAGATGGCTACACCTTC.

The CDR3 spells CASGRRGPGQPQHF. In nucleotides, the CDR3 is TGTGCCAGTGGGAGAAGAGGGCCGGGACAGCCCCAGCATTTT. The chain joins TRBV19 to TRBJ1-5; D ambiguous. The CDR3 length is 14 residues. Trimming shortened V by 8 bases and J by 7 bases, and 18 bases separated the two germline ends. In germline, CDR1 is LNHDA, CDR2 SQIVND (reference sequence).

V is TRBV7-8 and J is TRBJ2-7, with D tentatively TRBD1 (6 bases). Trimming shortened V by 5 bases and J by 5 bases, and 10 bases separated the two germline ends. The CDR3 is 12 amino acids. From germline, CDR1 is SGHVS and CDR2 FQNEAQ. The CDR3 nucleotides read TGTGCCAGCAGCCGGGACACTAACGAGCAGTACTTC. This codes for CASSRDTNEQYF.

The V gene is TRBV19, the J gene TRBJ1-2; TRBD1 matches 9 bases. This CDR3 has 13 residues. The J segment lost 8 bases and the V segment lost 5 bases, leaving 6 bases of the junction unmatched. Germline loops: CDR1 LNHDA, CDR2 SQIVND (reference sequence). This CDR3 is CASSSRDREGYTF. DNA of the CDR3: TGTGCCAGTAGTTCCCGGGACAGGGAAGGCTACACCTTC.

The V call is TRBV4-1, the J call TRBJ2-1; 10 bases are a match to TRBD2. Trimming removed 0 bases from V and 1 base from J; junction bases left unmatched: 3. Germline lookup yields CDR1 MGHRA and CDR2 YSYEKL. There are 17 residues in the CDR3. Here the CDR3 DNA reads TGCGCCAGCAGCCAAGATAGGACTAGCGGTTCCTACAATGAGCAGTTCTTC. Amino acids: CASSQDRTSGSYNEQFF.

This chain's CDR3 is CASSQDSSRNTEAFF. CDR3 in DNA: TGCGCCAGCAGCCAAGACAGCTCGAGAAACACTGAAGCTTTCTTT. This chain links TRBV4-3 with TRBJ1-1; D unresolved. There are 15 residues in the CDR3. Trimming shortened V by 0 bases and J by 2 bases, and 10 bases separated the two germline ends. In germline, CDR1 is LGHNA, CDR2 YSLEER.

CDR3 residues: CASSQDGNPIAKNIQYF. The CDR3 DNA is TGCGCCAGCAGCCAAGATGGTAATCCAATAGCCAAAAACATTCAGTACTTC. V gene TRBV4-3 combines with J gene TRBJ2-4; D gene ambiguous. CDR1 LGHNA and CDR2 YSLEER come from the germline V gene. With 0 bases removed from V and 0 bases from J, the gap between germline ends came to 12 bases. CDR3 length: 17 amino acids.

The J gene is TRBJ1-1, the V gene TRBV16, with 9 bases that match TRBD1. The length of the CDR3 is 13 residues. The germline V gene encodes CDR1 KGHSY and CDR2 FQNENV. The J segment lost 4 bases and the V segment lost 4 bases, leaving 1 base of the junction unmatched. In nucleotides, the CDR3 is TGTGCCAGCAGCCCGGGACAGGGCACTGAAGCTTTCTTT. Amino acid sequence: CASSPGQGTEAFF.